Below are 23 T cell receptor beta chains sequenced from a single sample in a study of tumor and adjacent non-tumor tissue in lung cancer. No cell sorting was done before RNA was extracted from the tissue. Three rounds of nested PCR, following a modified ARM-PCR protocol, produced the TCRbeta library. TCRdb re-called the multiplex PCR reads with MiXCR, one entry per CDR3 protein. Of about 75,000 distinct CDR3 sequences detected, over 70% appear once; the ten largest clones hold over 9.5%. Input material: lung tumor tissue. The origin of the receptors is a woman aged 50 to 65 with non-small cell lung cancer.

This clonotype was detected a few times. The chain links TRBV11-1 to TRBJ2-1, with TRBD2 matching over 7 bases. The CDR3 contains 14 residues. Germline CDR1 SGHAT, CDR2 FQDESV (reference sequence). V lost 10 bases and J lost 12; bases outside the gene matches: 18. This CDR3 reads CANSSGLVGGLQFF. Written as DNA, the CDR3 is TGTGCCAATAGCTCAGGACTAGTGGGAGGGTTGCAGTTCTTC.

A remark on this clonotype: This CDR3 is missing its conserved last phenylalanine or tryptophan, likely due to a read error. No DNA is shown, since the ends of the CDR3 on it are uncertain; the CDR3 is the one TCRdb lists. This sequence joins TRBV6-5 and TRBJ2-5; the table gives TRBD1 as D, unverified against the DNA. The CDR3 numbers 13 amino acids, ends counted. Germline lookup yields CDR1 MNHEY and CDR2 SVGAGI. This CDR3 reads CASSYDMGETQYL.

The V gene is TRBV6-1, the J gene TRBJ2-3; 7 bases are a match to TRBD1. This CDR3 spans 15 amino acids. With V trimmed by 0 bases and J by 7 bases, 7 bases remained unmatched. Looked up from germline, CDR1 is MNHNS and CDR2 is SASEGT. The CDR3 DNA reads as TGTGCCAGCAGTGAAGCTCCTACAGGGGTTAATACGCAGTATTTT. Its protein is CASSEAPTGVNTQYF.

The rearrangement joins TRBV11-2 to TRBJ2-1; D is possibly TRBD2 (6 bases). This CDR3 spans 13 amino acids. The germline V and J ends were trimmed by 11 bases and 13 bases, with 24 bases remaining between them. CDR1 is SGHAT, CDR2 FQNNGV, per germline. The CDR3 nucleotides read TGTGCCGAAGGGGAGGAAGGGCCACGCGAACAGTTCTTC. The encoded protein is CAEGEEGPREQFF.

This clonotype appeared a few times. A read error may explain this, as a much larger clone is one base away. The CDR3, as DNA: TGCGCCAGCAGTGAGTCGGCCGCTCATCTGTTAACAAGGGACCCTGAAGCTTTCTTT. It specifies CASSESAAHLLTRDPEAFF. The chain recombines TRBV10-2 with TRBJ1-1, with D perhaps TRBD1 (5 bases). CDR1 and CDR2 (germline): WSHSY, SAAADI. The CDR3 has 19 residues. V lost 0 bases and J 6 bases, leaving 26 bases between the germline ends.

As regards this clonotype: One end of the junction is discordant with germline, which a read error may explain. The chain carries TRBV11-2 and TRBJ1-5; D gene unclear. This CDR3 has 14 residues. Germline CDR1 and CDR2: SGHAT and FQNNGV. In DNA form, the CDR3 reads TGCGCCAGCATTACCGGGCAACGAAATCAGTCCCAGCATTTT. It translates to CASITGQRNQSQHF.

As concerns this clonotype: This CDR3 is missing its conserved last phenylalanine or tryptophan, likely due to a read error. The chain is built from TRBV6-5 and TRBJ2-5; no clear D. The germline gives CDR1 MNHEY, CDR2 SVGAGI. CDR3 length: 13 residues. The CDR3 region is CAISYVVQETQYL. The CDR3 bases are TGTGCCATCAGTTACGTGGTCCAAGAGACCCAGTACTTA.

This chain links TRBV4-1 with TRBJ2-7, with D perhaps matching TRBD1 (6 bases). The CDR3 contains 17 residues. Germline loops: CDR1 MGHRA, CDR2 YSYEKL. V lost 2 bases and J 7 bases, leaving 24 bases between the germline ends. The CDR3 sequence is CASSQYPGVAPTVEQYF. DNA of the CDR3: TGCGCCAGCAGCCAATATCCAGGGGTAGCGCCCACAGTGGAGCAGTACTTC.

This clonotype was recorded a few times. The chain couples TRBV11-1 to TRBJ2-5, with 9 bases identical to TRBD1. The CDR3 extends over 14 amino acids. CDR1 SGHAT and CDR2 FQDESV come from the germline V gene (reference sequence). Trimming at V came to 5 bases and at J to 4 bases, leaving 5 bases not matched to a gene. This CDR3 reads CASSTGQGVETQYF. In nucleotides, the CDR3 is TGTGCCAGCAGCACGGGACAGGGAGTAGAGACCCAGTACTTC.

The chain combines TRBV5-1 with TRBJ2-7; perhaps D is TRBD1 or TRBD2 (5 bases each). V lost 4 bases, J lost 3 bases, and 23 bases lay in between. The CDR3 length is 17 residues. Germline V lookup: CDR1 SGHRS, CDR2 YFSETQ. The CDR3 sequence is CASSQVGLGVRNYEQYF. The CDR3 DNA reads TGCGCCAGCAGCCAGGTTGGACTGGGGGTTCGGAACTACGAGCAGTACTTC.

Remarks on this clonotype: A junction end diverges from the germline sequence, so it may reflect a read error. The V call is TRBV5-1, the J call TRBJ2-2; possible D gene TRBD2, 5 bases. The CDR3 covers 14 residues. Germline assignment: CDR1 SGHRS and CDR2 YFSETQ. As DNA, the CDR3 is TGCACCAGCACCGCGAGGGTAGGGCCCGGGGAGCTGTTTTTT. Translation gives CTSTARVGPGELFF.

J is TRBJ1-1 and V is TRBV6-1; 7 positions match TRBD1. Germline V gene lookup returns CDR1 MNHNS and CDR2 SASEGT. V gave up 7 bases and J gave up 4 bases; unmatched junction bases: 12. The CDR3 has 15 amino acids. The CDR3 loop reads CASTTSGTETTEAFF. CDR3 DNA: TGTGCCAGCACTACCTCCGGGACAGAGACCACTGAAGCTTTCTTT.

With regard to this clonotype: Mismatch with germline at one junction end may stem from a read error. The V gene is TRBV6-5, the J gene TRBJ1-1, with D perhaps TRBD1 (6 bases). Looked up from germline, CDR1 is MNHEY and CDR2 is SVGAGI. This CDR3 has 14 amino acids. Written as DNA, the CDR3 is TGTGCCAGCAGCTTGCGGGGGGGGGACACAGAAGCTTTCTTT. Its translation is CASSLRGGDTEAFF.

V and J are TRBV5-6 and TRBJ2-3; 8 bases agree with TRBD2. The CDR3 runs 16 residues. Looked up from germline, CDR1 is SGHDT and CDR2 is YYEEEE. The trim removed 1 base at V and 7 bases at J, leaving 11 bases unmatched. The DNA for the CDR3 is TGTGCCAGCAGCTTGTACACGGGAGGGCTGATAAATACGCAGTATTTT. Amino acid sequence: CASSLYTGGLINTQYF.

This clonotype has a handful of counts. This is likely a read error, given that the CDR3 carries no conserved phenylalanine or tryptophan at its end. The chain joins TRBV6-2 or TRBV6-3 to TRBJ1-2; TRBD1 agrees at 9 bases. V lost 9 bases, J lost 2 bases, and 7 bases stayed unmatched. The CDR3 covers 14 residues. Germline V lookup: CDR1 MNHEY, CDR2 SVGEGT. In nucleotides, the CDR3 is TGTGCCAGTAGTCCCGGGACAGGGAACTATGGCTACACCCTC. It is translated as CASSPGTGNYGYTL.

For this clonotype: The junction shows a germline mismatch at one end, possibly a read error. The gene calls are TRBV29-1 and TRBJ1-2; D is unclear. Germline loops: CDR1 SQVTM, CDR2 ANQGSEA. The CDR3 consists of 13 residues. CDR3 in DNA: TGCAACGTGGGAGCGGGCAGTGCATATGACTACACCTTC. Amino acids: CNVGAGSAYDYTF.

In the case of this clonotype: A read error is likely, as this CDR3 ends without the conserved phenylalanine or tryptophan. The chain recombines TRBV9 with TRBJ2-7; D not resolved. The CDR3 has 15 residues. The germline CDR1 and CDR2 sequences are SGDLS and YYNGEE. CDR3 protein: CASSVDYRTSHEQYL. The CDR3 coding sequence is TGTGCCAGCAGCGTAGATTATCGGACCTCCCACGAGCAGTACCTC.

The chain couples TRBV7-9 to TRBJ2-7; the D gene could be TRBD1 or TRBD2 (5 bases each). V was pared by 5 bases and J by 5 bases, with 19 bases between. The CDR3 is 15 residues long. Germline V gene data show CDR1 as SEHNR and CDR2 as FQNEAQ (reference sequence). The CDR3 nucleotides read TGTGCCAGCAGCCCGACCGGGACGGGGAGCCACGAGCAGTACTTC. It translates to CASSPTGTGSHEQYF. The entire variable domain, with the rest obtained from reference TRBV7-9 and TRBJ2-7, is as follows: DTGVSQNPRHKITKRGQNVTFRCDPISEHNRLYWYRQTLGQGPEFLTYFQNEAQLEKSRLLSDRFSAERPKGSFSTLEIQRTEQGDSAMYLCASSPTGTGSHEQYFGPGTRLTVT.

A word on this clonotype: This CDR3 fails to terminate in the conserved phenylalanine or tryptophan, so it likely reflects a read error. The chain recombines TRBV7-9 with TRBJ2-4; possible D gene TRBD2, 6 bases. The germline V gene has CDR1 SEHNR and CDR2 FQNEAQ (reference sequence). V shed 4 bases and J shed 6 bases, with 13 bases lying between them. There are 14 residues in the CDR3. In DNA, the CDR3 is TGTGCCAGCAGCTGGTCCCAGGGAGGAAACATTCAGTACCTC. It encodes CASSWSQGGNIQYL.

Notes on this clonotype: Germline is not matched at one junction end, which may reflect a read error. CDR3 region: CTSNSTGEETQYF. Here the CDR3 DNA reads TGTACCAGCAACTCTACAGGGGAAGAGACCCAGTACTTC. The chain recombines TRBV11-2 with TRBJ2-5; 7 bases are a match to TRBD1. The CDR3 covers 13 residues. The germline V gene has CDR1 SGHAT and CDR2 FQNNGV.

This clonotype came up once. At one of its ends the junction is not consistent with the germline gene, which may arise from a read error. The gene calls are TRBV20-1 and TRBJ2-7; 7 positions agree with TRBD2. Looked up from germline, CDR1 is DFQATT and CDR2 is SNEGSKA (reference sequence). There are 15 residues in the CDR3. This CDR3 is CNARAVAGSPYEQYF. The CDR3 DNA is TGCAATGCTAGGGCAGTAGCGGGTTCACCCTACGAGCAATACTTC.

The chain recombines TRBV5-4 with TRBJ1-2, with D hard to call. The CDR3 covers 15 residues. The germline CDR1 and CDR2 sequences are SGHNT and YYREEE (reference sequence). V lost 4 bases, J lost 14 bases, and 27 bases lay in between. The CDR3 DNA reads TGTGCCAGCAGCGGATCTCGCGAGAGAGCTATGGCTAAGACCTTC. Amino acids: CASSGSRERAMAKTF.

Only a few counts were recorded for this clonotype. The chain joins TRBV20-1 to TRBJ2-5, with a weak D call TRBD2 (5 bases). V shed 3 bases and J shed 5 bases, with 13 bases lying between them. The CDR3 covers 13 residues. The germline CDR1 and CDR2 sequences are DFQATT and SNEGSKA (reference sequence). The CDR3 spells CSAREDHGETQYF. The CDR3 bases are TGCAGTGCTAGGGAGGACCATGGGGAGACCCAGTACTTC.